A single TCR beta chain is shown here with its context. No antigen is known for it. This sample stems from a study of T cells expressing NK-cell markers. Study context: Sorted CD3+CD56+NKG2C+, CD3+CD56+NKG2C- and CD3+CD56-NKG2C+ T-cell subsets were beta-chain profiled.

General study findings and limits: Evidence did not settle whether expanded NKG2C+ T cell clones targeted HCMV.

The germline V gene encodes CDR1 SEHNR and CDR2 FQNEAQ (reference sequence). The CDR3 length is 13 residues. TCRdb re-called the 5' RACE reads and shows each CDR3 protein once, DNA omitted. The listing contains 300,000 to 500,000 distinct CDR3 sequences. This TCR derives from a woman between 50 and 59 years old in good health. Source material: blood T cells: a sorted CD56 or NKG2C T cell subset, CD4+ or CD8+ T cells, or bulk PBMC T cells (not recorded which). The rearrangement uses TRBV7-9 and TRBJ1-1; TCRdb designates TRBD1, a call that cannot be tested without DNA. This CDR3 reads CASSQGGATEAFF.